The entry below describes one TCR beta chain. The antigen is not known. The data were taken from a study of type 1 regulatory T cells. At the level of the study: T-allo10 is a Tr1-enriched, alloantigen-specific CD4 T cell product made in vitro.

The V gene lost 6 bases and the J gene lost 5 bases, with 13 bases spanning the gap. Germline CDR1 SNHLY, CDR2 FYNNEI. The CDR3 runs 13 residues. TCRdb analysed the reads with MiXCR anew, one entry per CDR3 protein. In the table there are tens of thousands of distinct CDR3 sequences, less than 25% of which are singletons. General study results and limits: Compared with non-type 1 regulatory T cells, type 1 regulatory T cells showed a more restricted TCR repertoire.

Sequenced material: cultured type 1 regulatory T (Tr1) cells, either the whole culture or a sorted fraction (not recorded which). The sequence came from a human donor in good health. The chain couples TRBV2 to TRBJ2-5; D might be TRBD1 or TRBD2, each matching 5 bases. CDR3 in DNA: TGTGCCAGCAGACGGGACCTCGGGGAGACCCAGTACTTC. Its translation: CASRRDLGETQYF.